This T cell receptor beta chain originates from a study of T-cell reconstitution after alpha-beta-depleted transplantation in children. Whole-study results and caveats: High day-60 TCRbeta diversity in some patients came from surviving recipient T cells and thymic progenitors. There were reportedly several hundred expanded graft clones from which alpha-beta T cells came about two months after transplant. The authors attributed T-cell counts and diversity one year after transplant mostly to newly produced T cells.

Details on this clonotype: Its antigen is still unknown. Being one base from a much bigger clone, this may be a read error.

The V gene lost 6 bases and the J gene lost 5 bases, with 15 bases spanning the gap. This CDR3 spans 14 amino acids. The V gene's germline CDR1 is SGHRS and CDR2 YFSETQ. Library preparation (for TCRbeta) was performed with unique molecular identifiers. TCRdb analysed the PCR reads with MiXCR anew, one entry per CDR3 protein. Here the sample spans hundreds of thousands of distinct CDR3 sequences, about 12% being singletons. The J gene is TRBJ2-1, the V gene TRBV5-1; D is uncertain. This clonotype originated in a girl aged 2 to 9 with congenital amegakaryocytic thrombocytopenia, due to receive a stem cell transplant. The starting material was PBMCs, obtained before TCRalphabeta/CD19-depleted stem cell transplant. CDR3 loop: CASIFTYSNNEQFF. CDR3 in DNA: TGCGCCAGCATCTTCACCTACAGCAACAATGAGCAGTTCTTC. The full variable domain, completed using reference TRBV5-1 and TRBJ2-1, is KAGVTQTPRYLIKTRGQQVTLSCSPISGHRSVSWYQQTPGQGLQFLFEYFSETQRNKGNFPGRFSGRQFSNSRSEMNVSTLELGDSALYLCASIFTYSNNEQFFGPGTRLTVL.